The present TCR beta chain was sequenced within a study of OX40 agonist ivuxolimab in advanced cancers. Study overall: Each dose-escalation patient presented with hepatocellular carcinoma, melanoma, renal cell or head and neck cancer. General study results and limits: Expanded clones were, on average, more numerous in CD8+ T cells than in CD4+.

Per the germline V gene, CDR1 is SGDLS and CDR2 is YYNGEE. Trimming removed 4 bases from V and 2 bases from J, with 18 bases in between. The CDR3 has 16 residues. For this clone: The antigen is undetermined.

The protocol was immunoSEQ multiplex PCR, while the TCRdb copy is restricted to in-frame clones and leaves out a portion. The sample lists 73,000 or so clones, about 89% occurring once. The receptor was isolated from an adult with an advanced solid tumor such as melanoma, head and neck, liver or kidney cancer. The source was CD4+ or CD8+ T cells sorted from blood, collected in a trial of the OX40 agonist ivuxolimab. The chain uses TRBV9 and TRBJ1-2; D unresolved. The CDR3 sequence: CASSSSGPTRNYGYTF. The CDR3 DNA sequence: TGTGCCAGCAGCTCCTCCGGACCGACAAGAAACTATGGCTACACCTTC.